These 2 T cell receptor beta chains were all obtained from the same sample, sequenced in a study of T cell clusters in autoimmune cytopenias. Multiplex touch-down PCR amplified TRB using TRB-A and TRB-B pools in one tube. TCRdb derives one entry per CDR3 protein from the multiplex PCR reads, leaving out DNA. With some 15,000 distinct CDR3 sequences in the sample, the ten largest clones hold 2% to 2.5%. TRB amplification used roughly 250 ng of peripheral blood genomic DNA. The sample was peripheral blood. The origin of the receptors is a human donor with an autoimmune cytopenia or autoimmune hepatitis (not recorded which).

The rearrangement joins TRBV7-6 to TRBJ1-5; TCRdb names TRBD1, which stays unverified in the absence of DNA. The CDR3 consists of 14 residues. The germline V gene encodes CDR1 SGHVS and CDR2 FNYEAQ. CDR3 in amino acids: CASSFGRGKEPQHF.

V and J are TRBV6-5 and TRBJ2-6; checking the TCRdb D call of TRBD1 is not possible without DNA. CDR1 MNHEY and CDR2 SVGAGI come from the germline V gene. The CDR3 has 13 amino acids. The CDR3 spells CASSSRDTLVLTF.